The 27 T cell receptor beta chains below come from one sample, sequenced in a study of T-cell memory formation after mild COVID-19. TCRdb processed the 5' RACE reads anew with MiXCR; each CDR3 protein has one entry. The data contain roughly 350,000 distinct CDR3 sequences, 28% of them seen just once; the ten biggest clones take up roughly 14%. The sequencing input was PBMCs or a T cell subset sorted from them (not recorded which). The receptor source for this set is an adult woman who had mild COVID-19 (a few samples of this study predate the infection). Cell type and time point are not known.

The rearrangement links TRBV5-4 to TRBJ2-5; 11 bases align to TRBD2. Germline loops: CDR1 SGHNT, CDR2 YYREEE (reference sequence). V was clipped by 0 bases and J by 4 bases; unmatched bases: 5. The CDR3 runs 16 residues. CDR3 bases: TGTGCCAGCAGCTTGGTAGCTAGCGGGGGGAGAGAGACCCAGTACTTC. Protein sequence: CASSLVASGGRETQYF.

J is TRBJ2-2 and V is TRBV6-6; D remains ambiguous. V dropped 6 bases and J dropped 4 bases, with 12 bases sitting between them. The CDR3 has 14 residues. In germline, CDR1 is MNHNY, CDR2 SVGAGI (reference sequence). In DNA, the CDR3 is TGTGCCAGCAGCGGACGGATTACCACCGGGGAGCTGTTTTTT. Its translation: CASSGRITTGELFF.

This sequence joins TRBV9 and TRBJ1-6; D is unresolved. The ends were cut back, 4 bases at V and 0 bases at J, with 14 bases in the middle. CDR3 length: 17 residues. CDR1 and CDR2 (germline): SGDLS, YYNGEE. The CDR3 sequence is CASSPSLQSSYNSPLHF. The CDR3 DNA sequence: TGTGCCAGCAGCCCATCGTTACAGAGCTCCTATAATTCACCCCTCCACTTT.

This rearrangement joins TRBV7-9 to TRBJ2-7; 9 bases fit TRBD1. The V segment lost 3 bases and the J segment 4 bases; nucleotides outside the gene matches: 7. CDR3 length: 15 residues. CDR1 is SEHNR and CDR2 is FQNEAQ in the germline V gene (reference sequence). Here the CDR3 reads CASSFAGQGLYEQYF. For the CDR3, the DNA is TGTGCCAGCAGCTTCGCGGGACAGGGTTTATACGAGCAGTACTTC.

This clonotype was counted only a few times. The CDR3 region is CASSIEVRDSTDTQYF. As DNA, the CDR3 is TGTGCCAGTAGTATAGAAGTACGGGATAGCACAGATACGCAGTATTTT. V usage is TRBV19 and J usage is TRBJ2-3, with a weak D call TRBD2 (5 bases). The V end was cut by 0 bases, the J end by 0 bases, with 10 bases between. The CDR3 extends over 16 amino acids. CDR1 LNHDA and CDR2 SQIVND come from the germline V gene (reference sequence). Filled out from reference TRBV19 and TRBJ2-3, the complete variable domain reads DGGITQSPKYLFRKEGQNVTLSCEQNLNHDAMYWYRQDPGQGLRLIYYSQIVNDFQKGDIAEGYSVSREKKESFPLTVTSAQKNPTAFYLCASSIEVRDSTDTQYFGPGTRLTVL.

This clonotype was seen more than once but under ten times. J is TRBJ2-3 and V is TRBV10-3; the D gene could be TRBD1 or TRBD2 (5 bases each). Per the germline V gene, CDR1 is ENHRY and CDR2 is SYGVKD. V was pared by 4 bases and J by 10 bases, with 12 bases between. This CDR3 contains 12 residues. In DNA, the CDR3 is TGTGCCATCAGTGCTATCCGGGACCCGCAGTATTTT. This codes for CAISAIRDPQYF.

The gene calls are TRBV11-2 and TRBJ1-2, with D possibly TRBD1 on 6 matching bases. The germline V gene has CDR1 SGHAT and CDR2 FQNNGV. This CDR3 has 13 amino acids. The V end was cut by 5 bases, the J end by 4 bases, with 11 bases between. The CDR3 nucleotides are TGTGCCAGCAGCGTAGGGGGGGCCTATGGCTACACCTTC. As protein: CASSVGGAYGYTF. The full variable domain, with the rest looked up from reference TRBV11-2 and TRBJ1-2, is EAGVAQSPRYKIIEKRQSVAFWCNPISGHATLYWYQQILGQGPKLLIQFQNNGVVDDSQLPKDRFSAERLKGVDSTLKIQPAKLEDSAVYLCASSVGGAYGYTFGSGTRLTVV.

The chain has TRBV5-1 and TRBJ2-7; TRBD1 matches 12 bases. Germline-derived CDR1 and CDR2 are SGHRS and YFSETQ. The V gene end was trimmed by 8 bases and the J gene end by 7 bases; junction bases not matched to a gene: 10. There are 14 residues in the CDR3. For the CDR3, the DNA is TGCGCCAGTACCCTGGGGACAGGGGGCTGGGAGCAGTACTTC. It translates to CASTLGTGGWEQYF.

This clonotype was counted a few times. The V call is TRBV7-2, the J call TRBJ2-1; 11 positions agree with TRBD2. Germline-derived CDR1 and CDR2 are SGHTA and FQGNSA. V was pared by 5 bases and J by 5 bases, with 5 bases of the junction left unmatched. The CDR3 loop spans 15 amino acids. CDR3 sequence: CASSLTSGGNNEQFF. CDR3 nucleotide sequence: TGTGCCAGCAGCCTCACTAGCGGGGGAAACAATGAGCAGTTCTTC.

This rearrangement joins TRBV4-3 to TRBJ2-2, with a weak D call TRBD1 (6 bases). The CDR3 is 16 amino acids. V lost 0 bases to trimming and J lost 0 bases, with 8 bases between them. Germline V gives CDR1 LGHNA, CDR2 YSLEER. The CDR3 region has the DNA TGCGCCAGCAGCCAAGACGACAGGCCGAACACCGGGGAGCTGTTTTTT. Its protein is CASSQDDRPNTGELFF.

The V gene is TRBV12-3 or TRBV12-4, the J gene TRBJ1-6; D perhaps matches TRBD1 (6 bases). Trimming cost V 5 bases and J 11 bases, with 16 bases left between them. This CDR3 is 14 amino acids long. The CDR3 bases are TGTGCCAGCAGTCCCCGCGGTGGGGGCACACCCCTCCACTTT. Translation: CASSPRGGGTPLHF.

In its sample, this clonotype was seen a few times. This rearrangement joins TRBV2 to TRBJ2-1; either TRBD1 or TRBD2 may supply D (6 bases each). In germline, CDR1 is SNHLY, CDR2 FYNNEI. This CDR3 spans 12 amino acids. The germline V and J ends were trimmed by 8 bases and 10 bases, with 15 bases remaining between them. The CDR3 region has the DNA TGTGCCAGCGGGGCGGAGGGGGACGAGCAGTTCTTC. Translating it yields CASGAEGDEQFF.

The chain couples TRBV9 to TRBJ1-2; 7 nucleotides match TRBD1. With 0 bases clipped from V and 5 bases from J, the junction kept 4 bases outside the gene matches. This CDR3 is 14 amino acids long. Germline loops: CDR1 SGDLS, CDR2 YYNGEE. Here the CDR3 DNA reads TGTGCCAGCAGCGTAGGGACAGGCTCTTATGGCTACACCTTC. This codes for CASSVGTGSYGYTF.

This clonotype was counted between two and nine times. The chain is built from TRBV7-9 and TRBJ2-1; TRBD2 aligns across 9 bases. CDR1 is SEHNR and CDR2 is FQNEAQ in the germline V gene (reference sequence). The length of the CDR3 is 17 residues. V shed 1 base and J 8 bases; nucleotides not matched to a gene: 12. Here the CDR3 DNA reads TGTGCCAGCAGCTTAGGTGATAGCGGGAGCGGCTTGGATGAGCAGTTCTTC. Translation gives CASSLGDSGSGLDEQFF.

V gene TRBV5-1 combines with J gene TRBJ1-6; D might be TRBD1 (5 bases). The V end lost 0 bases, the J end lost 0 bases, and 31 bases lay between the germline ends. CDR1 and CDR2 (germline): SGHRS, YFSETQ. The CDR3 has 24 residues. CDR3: CASSLGGRTTRWVGRSSYNSPLHF. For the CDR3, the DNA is TGCGCCAGCAGCTTGGGGGGACGAACTACGCGCTGGGTTGGAAGGAGCTCCTATAATTCACCCCTCCACTTT.

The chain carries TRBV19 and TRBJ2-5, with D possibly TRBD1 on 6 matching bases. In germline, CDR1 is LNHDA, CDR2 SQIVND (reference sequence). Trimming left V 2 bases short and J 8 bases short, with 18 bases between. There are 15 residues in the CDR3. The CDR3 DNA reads TGTGCCAGTAGTATAAGGGACACTACGGGATCAACCCAGTACTTC. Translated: CASSIRDTTGSTQYF. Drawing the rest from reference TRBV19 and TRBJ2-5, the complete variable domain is DGGITQSPKYLFRKEGQNVTLSCEQNLNHDAMYWYRQDPGQGLRLIYYSQIVNDFQKGDIAEGYSVSREKKESFPLTVTSAQKNPTAFYLCASSIRDTTGSTQYFGPGTRLLVL.

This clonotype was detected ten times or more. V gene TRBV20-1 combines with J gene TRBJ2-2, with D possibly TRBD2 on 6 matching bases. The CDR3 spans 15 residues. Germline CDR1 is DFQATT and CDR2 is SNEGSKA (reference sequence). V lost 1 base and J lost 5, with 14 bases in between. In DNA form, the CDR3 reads TGCAGTGCTAGAGCAAGGCTAGCGTCAACCGGGGAGCTGTTTTTT. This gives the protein CSARARLASTGELFF.

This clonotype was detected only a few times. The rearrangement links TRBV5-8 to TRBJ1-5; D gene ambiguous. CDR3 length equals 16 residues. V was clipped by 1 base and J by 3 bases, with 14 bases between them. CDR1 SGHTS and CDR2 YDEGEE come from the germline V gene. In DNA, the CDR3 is TGTGCCAGCAGCTTGAGCCACCGGGTCTTCAATCAGCCCCAGCATTTT. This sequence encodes CASSLSHRVFNQPQHF.

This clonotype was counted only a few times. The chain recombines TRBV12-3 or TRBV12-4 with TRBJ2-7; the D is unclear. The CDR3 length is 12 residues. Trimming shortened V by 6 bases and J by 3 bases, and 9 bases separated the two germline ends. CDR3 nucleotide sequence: TGTGCCAGCAGCCTTGTCTACTACGAGCAGTACTTC. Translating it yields CASSLVYYEQYF.

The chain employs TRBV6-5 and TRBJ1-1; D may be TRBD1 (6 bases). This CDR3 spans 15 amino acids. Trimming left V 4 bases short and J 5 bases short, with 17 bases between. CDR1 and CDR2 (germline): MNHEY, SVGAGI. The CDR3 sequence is CASSSNTGRGTEAFF. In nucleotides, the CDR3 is TGTGCCAGCAGTTCCAACACAGGGCGGGGGACTGAAGCTTTCTTT.

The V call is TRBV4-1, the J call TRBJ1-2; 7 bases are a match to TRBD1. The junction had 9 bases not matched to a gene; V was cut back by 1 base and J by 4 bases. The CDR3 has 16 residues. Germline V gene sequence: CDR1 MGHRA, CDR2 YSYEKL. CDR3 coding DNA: TGCGCCAGCAGCCAAGGGGACGGGACAGCGATCTATGGCTACACCTTC. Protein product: CASSQGDGTAIYGYTF.

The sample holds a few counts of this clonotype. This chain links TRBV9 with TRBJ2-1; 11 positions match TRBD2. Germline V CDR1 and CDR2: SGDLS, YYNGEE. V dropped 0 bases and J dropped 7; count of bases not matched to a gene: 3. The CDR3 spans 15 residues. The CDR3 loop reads CASSVVAGGENEQFF. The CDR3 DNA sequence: TGTGCCAGCAGCGTAGTAGCGGGGGGGGAGAATGAGCAGTTCTTC.

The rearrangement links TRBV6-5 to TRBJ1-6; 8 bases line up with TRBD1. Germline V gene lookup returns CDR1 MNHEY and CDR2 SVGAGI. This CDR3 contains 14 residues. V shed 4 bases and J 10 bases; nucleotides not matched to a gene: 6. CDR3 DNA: TGTGCCAGCAGTTCGGACAGGGTAGGATCACCCCTCCACTTT. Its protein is CASSSDRVGSPLHF.

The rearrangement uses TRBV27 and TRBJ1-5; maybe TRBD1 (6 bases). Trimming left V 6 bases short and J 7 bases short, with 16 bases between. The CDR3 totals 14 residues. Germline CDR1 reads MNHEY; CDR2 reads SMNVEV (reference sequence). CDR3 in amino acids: CASSRRGGGQPQHF. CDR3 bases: TGTGCCAGCAGCAGGCGGGGGGGCGGACAGCCCCAGCATTTT.

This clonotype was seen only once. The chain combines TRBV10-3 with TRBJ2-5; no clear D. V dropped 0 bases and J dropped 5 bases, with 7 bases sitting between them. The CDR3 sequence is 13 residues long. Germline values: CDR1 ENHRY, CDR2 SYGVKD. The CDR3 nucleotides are TGTGCCATCAGTGAGTCGTATACGGAGACCCAGTACTTC. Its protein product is CAISESYTETQYF.

The CDR3 bases are TGCGCCAGCAGCTCGGGACAGACAGATACGCAGTATTTT. Translating gives CASSSGQTDTQYF. V is TRBV5-1 and J is TRBJ2-3; 7 nucleotides align to TRBD1. The CDR3 consists of 13 residues. V was pared by 3 bases and J by 3 bases, with 1 base of the junction left unmatched. From germline, CDR1 is SGHRS and CDR2 YFSETQ.

The CDR3 reads CASSQDWGKEKLFF. The DNA of the CDR3 is TGCGCCAGCAGCCAAGATTGGGGGAAGGAAAAACTGTTTTTT. This chain joins TRBV4-3 and TRBJ1-4; TRBD1 might be the D (5 bases). The CDR3 contains 14 residues. Trimming took off 0 bases at V and 8 bases at J, with 10 bases between the two ends. From germline, CDR1 is LGHNA and CDR2 YSLEER.